This T cell receptor (beta chain) was observed in a study of vaccination and CD4 T cells after COVID-19. Background on the study: The makeup of the convalescents was six males and four females, two of them Hispanic. Every participant had a vaccine, which was either BNT162b2 or mRNA-1273, given in two doses. Overlapping SARS-CoV-2, HCoV-NL63, HCoV-OC43 and HCoV-229E spike peptides stimulated the cells.

Germline lookup yields CDR1 MDHEN and CDR2 SYDVKM. The CDR3 spans 15 residues. Trimming removed 5 bases at V and 1 base at J, with 15 bases between. The time point here: late sampling 161 to 241 days after vaccination in three convalescent patients. Treatment given: roughly 10-day PBMC culture with coronavirus spike peptide pools or control peptides (ViraFEST assay). Points on this clonotype: The antigen is not known.

An Oncomine TCR Beta short-read assay was used to sequence the DNA from cultured CD4+ T cells. In TCRdb, the PCR reads were re-called with MiXCR into one record per CDR3 protein. The table has more than 25,000 distinct CDR3 sequences, roughly 38% seen once. The V gene is TRBV28, the J gene TRBJ2-7, with D perhaps TRBD1 or TRBD2 (6 bases each). This specimen consisted of CD4+ T cells from blood, cultured in vitro, obtained about 7 months after SARS-CoV-2 vaccination. This receptor was taken from a human donor who had recovered from COVID-19. The chain's CDR3 is CASSPRGTSSYEQYF. The DNA for the CDR3 is TGTGCCAGCAGTCCACGCGGGACATCGTCCTACGAGCAGTACTTC.